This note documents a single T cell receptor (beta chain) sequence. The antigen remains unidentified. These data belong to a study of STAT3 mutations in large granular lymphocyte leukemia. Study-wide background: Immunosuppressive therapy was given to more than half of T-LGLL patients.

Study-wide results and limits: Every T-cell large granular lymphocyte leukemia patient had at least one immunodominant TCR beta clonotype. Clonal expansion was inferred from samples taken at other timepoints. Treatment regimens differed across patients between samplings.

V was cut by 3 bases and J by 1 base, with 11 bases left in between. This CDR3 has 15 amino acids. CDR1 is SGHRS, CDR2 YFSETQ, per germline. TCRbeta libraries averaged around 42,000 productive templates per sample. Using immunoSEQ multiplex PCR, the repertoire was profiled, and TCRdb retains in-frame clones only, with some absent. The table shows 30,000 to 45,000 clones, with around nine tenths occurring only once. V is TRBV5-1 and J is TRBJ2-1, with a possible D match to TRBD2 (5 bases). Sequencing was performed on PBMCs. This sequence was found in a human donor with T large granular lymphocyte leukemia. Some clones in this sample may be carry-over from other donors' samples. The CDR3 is CASSYTSLSYNEQFF. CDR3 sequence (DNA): TGCGCCAGCAGCTACACTAGTCTTTCCTACAATGAGCAGTTCTTC.